This T cell receptor (beta chain) emerged from a study of cytomegalovirus exposure and HLA in healthy donors. Findings of the study overall: A few V segments could not be told apart, such as TRBV6-2 and TRBV6-3, and were left out. An ancestry cluster, one associated with Asian ancestry, reportedly showed fewer N-insertions than the roughly 670-donor mean in a later analysis. There was a cluster of highly shared sequence variants that was likely a sequencing artifact.

Comments on this clone: Its antigen is still unknown.

The PCR contained 60 Vbeta and 13 Jbeta primers. Libraries were prepared by immunoSEQ multiplex PCR; TCRdb keeps only in-frame clonotypes and omits some of them. The sample lists 100,000 or so clones, around four fifths occurring once. The CDR3 has 14 residues. V shed 6 bases and J 4 bases; nucleotides not matched to a gene: 7. Looked up from germline, CDR1 is MNHNS and CDR2 is SASEGT. This cohort consisted of healthy bone marrow donors. Sequencing input: PBMCs. This chain joins TRBV6-1 and TRBJ1-2; 8 bases fit TRBD1. The clonotype comes from a man in his forties in good health and CMV-seronegative. In DNA, the CDR3 is TGTGCCAGCAGGCCACAGGGGGGAATCTATGGCTACACCTTC. It translates to CASRPQGGIYGYTF.